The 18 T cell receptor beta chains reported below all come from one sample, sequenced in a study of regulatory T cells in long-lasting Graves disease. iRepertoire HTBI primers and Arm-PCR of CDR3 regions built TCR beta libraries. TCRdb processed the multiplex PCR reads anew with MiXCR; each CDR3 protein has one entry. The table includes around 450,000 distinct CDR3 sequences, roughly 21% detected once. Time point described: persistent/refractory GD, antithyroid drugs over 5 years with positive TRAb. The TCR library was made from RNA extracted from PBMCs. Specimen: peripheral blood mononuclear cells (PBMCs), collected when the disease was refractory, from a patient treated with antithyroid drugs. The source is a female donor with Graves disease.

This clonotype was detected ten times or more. CDR3 amino acids: CASSPDREKLFF. The CDR3, as DNA: TGTGCCAGCAGTCCCGACAGAGAAAAACTGTTTTTT. The chain carries TRBV12-3 or TRBV12-4 and TRBJ1-4; tentatively, D is TRBD1 (5 bases). CDR3 length equals 12 residues. V shed 5 bases and J shed 8 bases, with 9 bases lying between them.

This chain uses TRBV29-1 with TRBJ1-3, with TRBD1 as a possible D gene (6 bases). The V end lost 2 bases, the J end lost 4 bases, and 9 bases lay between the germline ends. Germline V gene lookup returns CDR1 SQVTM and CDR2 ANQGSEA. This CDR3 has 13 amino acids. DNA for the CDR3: TGCAGCGTTGAATCAGGGGCAGGAAACACCATATATTTT. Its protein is CSVESGAGNTIYF.

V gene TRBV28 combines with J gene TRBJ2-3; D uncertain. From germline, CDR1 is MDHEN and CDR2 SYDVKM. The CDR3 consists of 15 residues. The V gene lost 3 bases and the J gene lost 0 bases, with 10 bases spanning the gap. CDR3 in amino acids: CASSFDLPSTDTQYF. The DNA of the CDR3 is TGTGCCAGCAGTTTCGACTTACCCAGCACAGATACGCAGTATTTT.

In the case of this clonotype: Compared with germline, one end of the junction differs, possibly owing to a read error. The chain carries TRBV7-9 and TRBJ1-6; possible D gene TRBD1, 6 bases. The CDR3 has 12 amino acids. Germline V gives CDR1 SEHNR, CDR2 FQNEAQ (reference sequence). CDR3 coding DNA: TGTGCCGGCAGCTTAGGGGGTTCACCCCTCCACTTT. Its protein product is CAGSLGGSPLHF.

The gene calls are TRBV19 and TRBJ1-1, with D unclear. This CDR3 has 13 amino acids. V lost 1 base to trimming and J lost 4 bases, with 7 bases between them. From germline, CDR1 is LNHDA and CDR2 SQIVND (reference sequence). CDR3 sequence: CASSIVMSTEAFF. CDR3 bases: TGTGCCAGTAGTATAGTGATGAGCACTGAAGCTTTCTTT.

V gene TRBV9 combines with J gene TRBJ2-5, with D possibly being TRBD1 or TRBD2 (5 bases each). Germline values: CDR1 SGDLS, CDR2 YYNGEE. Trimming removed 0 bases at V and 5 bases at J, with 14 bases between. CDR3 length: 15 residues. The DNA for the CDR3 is TGTGCCAGCAGCGTAGTGGGGGAAGCGTTGGAGACCCAGTACTTC. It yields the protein CASSVVGEALETQYF.

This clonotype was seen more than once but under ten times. CDR3 sequence reads: CSAKGGDRGFNSPLHF. In nucleotides, the CDR3 is TGCAGTGCTAAAGGGGGGGACAGGGGCTTTAATTCACCCCTCCACTTT. The chain joins TRBV20-1 to TRBJ1-6; 10 nucleotides line up with TRBD1. Germline CDR1 DFQATT, CDR2 SNEGSKA (reference sequence). V lost 4 bases and J lost 6; bases outside the gene matches: 9. CDR3 size: 16 residues.

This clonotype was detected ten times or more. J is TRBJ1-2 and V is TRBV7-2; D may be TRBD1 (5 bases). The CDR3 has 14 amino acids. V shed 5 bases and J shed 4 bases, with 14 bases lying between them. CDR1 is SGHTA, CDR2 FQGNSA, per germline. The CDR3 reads CASSISAGSYGYTF. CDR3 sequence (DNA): TGTGCCAGCAGCATATCGGCAGGGTCCTATGGCTACACCTTC.

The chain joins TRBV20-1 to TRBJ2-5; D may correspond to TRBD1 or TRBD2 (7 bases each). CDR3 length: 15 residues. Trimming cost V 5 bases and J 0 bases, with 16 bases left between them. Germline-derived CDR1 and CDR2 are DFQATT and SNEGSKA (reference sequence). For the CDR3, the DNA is TGCAGTGCTTTGGGAGGGGGCGCCTACCAAGAGACCCAGTACTTC. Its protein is CSALGGGAYQETQYF.

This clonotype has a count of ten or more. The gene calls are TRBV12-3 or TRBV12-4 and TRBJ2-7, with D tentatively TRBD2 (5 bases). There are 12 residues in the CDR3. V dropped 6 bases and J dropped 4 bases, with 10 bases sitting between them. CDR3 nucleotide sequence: TGTGCCAGCAGGAGGGAACAATACGAGCAGTACTTC. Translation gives CASRREQYEQYF.

Here the CDR3 reads CASSKQNNYGYTF. As DNA, the CDR3 is TGTGCCAGCAGCAAACAGAATAACTATGGCTACACCTTC. V and J are TRBV5-8 and TRBJ1-2; D gene ambiguous. From germline, CDR1 is SGHTS and CDR2 YDEGEE. The CDR3 covers 13 residues. V lost 4 bases and J 1 base, leaving 8 bases between the germline ends. Supplemented by reference TRBV5-8 and TRBJ1-2, the full variable domain reads EAGVTQSPTHLIKTRGQQATLRCSPISGHTSVYWYQQALGLGLQFLLWYDEGEERNRGNFPPRFSGRQFPNYSSELNVNALELEDSALYLCASSKQNNYGYTFGSGTRLTVV.

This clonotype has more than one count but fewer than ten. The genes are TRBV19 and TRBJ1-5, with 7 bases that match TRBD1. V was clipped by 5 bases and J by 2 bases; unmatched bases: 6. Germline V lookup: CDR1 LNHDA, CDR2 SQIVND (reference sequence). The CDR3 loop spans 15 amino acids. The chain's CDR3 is CASSAQGTGNQPQHF. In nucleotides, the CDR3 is TGTGCCAGTAGTGCCCAAGGGACAGGCAATCAGCCCCAGCATTTT.

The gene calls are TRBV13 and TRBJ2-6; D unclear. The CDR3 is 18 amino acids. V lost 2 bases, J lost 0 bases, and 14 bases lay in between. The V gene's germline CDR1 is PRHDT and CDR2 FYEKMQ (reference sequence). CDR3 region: CASSLIDVYGSGANVLTF. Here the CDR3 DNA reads TGTGCCAGCAGCTTAATAGACGTGTATGGCTCTGGGGCCAACGTCCTGACTTTC.

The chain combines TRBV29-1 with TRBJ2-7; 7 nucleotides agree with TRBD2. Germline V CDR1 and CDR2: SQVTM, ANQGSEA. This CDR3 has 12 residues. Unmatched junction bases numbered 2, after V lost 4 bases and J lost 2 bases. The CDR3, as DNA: TGCAGCGTTGGTGGGGGGGCCTACGAGCAGTACTTC. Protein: CSVGGGAYEQYF.

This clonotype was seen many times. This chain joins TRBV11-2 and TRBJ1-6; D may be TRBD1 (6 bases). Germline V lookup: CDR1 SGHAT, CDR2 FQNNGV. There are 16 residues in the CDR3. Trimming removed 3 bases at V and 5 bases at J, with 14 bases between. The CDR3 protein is CASSLFQGFDNSPLHF. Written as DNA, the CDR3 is TGTGCCAGCAGCTTGTTTCAGGGGTTCGATAATTCACCCCTCCACTTT.

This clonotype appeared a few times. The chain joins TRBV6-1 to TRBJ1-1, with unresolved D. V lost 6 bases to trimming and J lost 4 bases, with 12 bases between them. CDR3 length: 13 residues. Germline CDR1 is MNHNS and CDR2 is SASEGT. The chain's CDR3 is CASRNGLGTEAFF. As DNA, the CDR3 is TGTGCCAGCAGGAATGGGTTGGGCACTGAAGCTTTCTTT.

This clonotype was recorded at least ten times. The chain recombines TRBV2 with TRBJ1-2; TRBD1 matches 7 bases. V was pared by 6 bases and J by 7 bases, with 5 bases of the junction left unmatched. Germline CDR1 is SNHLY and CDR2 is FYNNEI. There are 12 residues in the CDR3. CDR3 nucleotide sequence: TGTGCCAGCAGCGACAGGGTCGGTGGCTACACCTTC. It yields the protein CASSDRVGGYTF.

CDR3 amino acids: CASSGGKVHGYTF. The CDR3 DNA is TGTGCCAGCAGCGGTGGTAAGGTCCATGGCTACACCTTC. V usage is TRBV5-6 and J usage is TRBJ1-2; D is undetermined. Germline loops: CDR1 SGHDT, CDR2 YYEEEE. The CDR3 sequence is 13 residues long. Trimming pared 4 bases from V and 6 bases from J, leaving 13 bases between.